Sequencing of this T cell receptor beta chain was carried out in a study of blood T cell repertoires in COVID-19 (dated by TCRdb to 2018 to 2020). Regarding the complete study: Samples covering the acute and convalescent phases of COVID-19 were provided by collaborators in the United States, Italy and Spain. Where available, HLA class I and class II types were taken from metadata supplied by the sample provider and were not determined by assay-based typing. Nearly every sample came with metadata listing a de-identified subject ID, COVID-19 status, age in years and sex. The repertoires were released in a freely available public database meant as a resource for research on the immune response to SARS-CoV-2. The material from the prospective study consisted of cDNA or gDNA derived from T cells, B-cell-depleted T cells, or PBMCs. The samples were drawn from the first 160 participants of the ongoing ImmuneRACE study and from 1,254 subjects provided by 6 global collaborators. The dataset comprised deeply sampled blood TCRbeta repertoires from subjects exposed to, actively infected with, or recovered from COVID-19. Overall results and qualifications from the work: How much clinical and demographic metadata was included differed by source and by participant, and the metadata was provided uncurated.

Points on this clone: Which antigen it targets is not known. No quality values exist for individual bases; no much larger clone is one base distant.

Samples from volunteer blood donors who had recovered from COVID-19 were contributed by a second Seattle source. The collaborating institutions used their own protocols to collect whole blood in K2EDTA tubes. For TCRbeta analysis, collaborators shipped samples as frozen whole blood, isolated PBMCs, or DNA extracted from either of those sample types. TCRbeta CDR3 regions were amplified from genomic DNA using the immunoSEQ Assay, a bias-controlled multiplex PCR. In the paper's pipeline: The number of nucleated cells in each sample was estimated from the amplification of reference gene primers within the assay. To quantify the absolute abundance of each unique TCRbeta CDR3 rearrangement, sequence reads were collapsed and filtered. Productive Simpson clonality was computed per sample as the square root of Simpson's diversity index over productive rearrangements. TCRdb took this table from immuneACCESS and kept in-frame rearrangements with V and J called. Such tables lack part of the clones; where checked against another copy, unresolved V genes explain under half of the gap, and the rest is unexplained. That table supplies the V and J calls and clone size; D and trimming were determined from the DNA. This sample has roughly 290,000 clones in its table, and 87% of those were observed once. The ten largest account for less than 9.5% of the sample.

Reading the germline V gene (reference sequence) gives CDR1 PRHDT and CDR2 FYEKMQ. Germline trimming: 5 bases from V, 3 bases from J; junction bases outside gene matches: 12. The CDR3 runs 16 amino acids, cysteine and phenylalanine included. Just CDR3 DNA is preserved here, 48 bases in frame from base 1. The sample comprised peripheral blood. This clonotype was sampled from a woman aged 50 to 60 who had recovered from COVID-19. The rearrangement combines TRBV13 with TRBJ2-7; the junction holds 8 bases that match TRBD2. Here the CDR3 is given as CASSQQGLVPIYEQYF. The DNA sequence reads TGTGCCAGCAGCCAACAGGGACTAGTACCTATCTACGAGCAGTACTTC.